The rows below give T cell receptor beta chains drawn from one sample of a study of OX40 agonist ivuxolimab in advanced cancers. Libraries were prepared by immunoSEQ multiplex PCR; TCRdb keeps only in-frame clonotypes and omits some of them. There are some 150,000 clones in the sample; about 93% occur only once, and under 1.3% lies in the top ten. This material consisted of CD4+ or CD8+ T cells sorted from blood, taken in a trial of the OX40 agonist ivuxolimab. Every receptor here comes from an adult with an advanced solid tumor such as melanoma, head and neck, liver or kidney cancer. Each CDR3 is given without its conserved first and last residue.

>TRBV5-1
ASSSTGVYGYT
>TRBV11-2
ASSLAGPPSKGYEQY
>TRBV7-2
ASSLGFGRYNEQF
>TRBV29-1
SVGENSNQPQH
>TRBV6-1
ASSEGAGRVGTDTQY
>TRBV7-3
ASSPYLSRADQPQH
>TRBV4-3
ASSQELQRNTEAF
>TRBV15
ATSRGGGQRNEKLF
>TRBV11-2
ASSSKGLSY
>TRBV15
ATSRGTSGNNEQF